This TCR beta chain was observed in a study of OX40 agonist ivuxolimab in advanced cancers. About the research overall: Patients were infused with ivuxolimab every 2 weeks at 0.01 to 10 mg/kg. Study outcomes and limitations: Expanded clones were, on average, more numerous among CD8+ T cells than CD4+.

Points on this clone: The antigen is undetermined.

Measured with immunoSEQ multiplex PCR; TCRdb has only the in-frame clones, and not every one. The sample holds about 88,000 clones, approximately 90% seen once. This sequence was found in an adult with an advanced solid tumor such as melanoma, head and neck, liver or kidney cancer. The sequences come from CD4+ or CD8+ T cells sorted from blood, collected in a trial of the OX40 agonist ivuxolimab.

This chain's CDR3 is CASSLEGLETQYF. CDR3 DNA: TGTGCCAGCAGCTTAGAAGGTTTGGAGACCCAGTACTTC. The J gene is TRBJ2-5, the V gene TRBV7-8; D is unresolved. This CDR3 has 13 residues. Trimming removed 1 base from V and 5 bases from J, with 8 bases in between. Germline assignment: CDR1 SGHVS and CDR2 FQNEAQ.